The 11 T cell receptor beta chains below were found in one sample sequenced in a study of human T cells and chemical hapten exposure. Time point noted: pre-sensitization, week 0. The treatment here: therapeutic diphenylcyclopropenone sensitization with weekly scalp DPC. In TCRdb, the RACE reads were re-called with MiXCR into one record per CDR3 protein. The top ten hold 1.5% to 2% of the sample, which has tens of thousands of distinct CDR3 sequences, about 6.7% seen once. The sequenced sample was whole blood, obtained in connection with sensitization to the hapten diphenylcyclopropenone (DPC). These receptors all stem from a woman in her twenties or thirties with alopecia areata. Some clones in this sample may be carry-over from other donors' samples.

With regard to this clonotype: Its ends do not fully match the called genes, so a read error is possible. This chain connects TRBV6-1 to TRBJ1-2; tentative D call: TRBD1 (6 bases). CDR1 is MNHNS, CDR2 SASEGT, per germline. There are 18 residues in the CDR3. The CDR3 reads CASSESQQGSRQTYGDTF. The CDR3 DNA follows: TGTGCCAGCAGTGAAAGCCAACAGGGATCCAGACAGACATATGGCGACACCTTC.

This clonotype was detected ten times or more. The chain recombines TRBV2 with TRBJ2-2, with D unclear. The ends were cut back, 4 bases at V and 4 bases at J, with 13 bases in the middle. The V gene's germline CDR1 is SNHLY and CDR2 FYNNEI. There are 15 residues in the CDR3. The CDR3 DNA follows: TGTGCCAGCAGTGTATCCCCCCCAACCACCGGGGAGCTGTTTTTT. This gives the protein CASSVSPPTTGELFF.

This clonotype was counted ten times or more. The chain recombines TRBV7-8 with TRBJ1-2, with 12 bases aligning to TRBD1. The length of the CDR3 is 15 residues. The V gene's germline CDR1 is SGHVS and CDR2 FQNEAQ. J gave up 8 bases and V 5 bases, and 9 bases lay outside the gene matches. CDR3 coding DNA: TGTGCCAGCAGCCCGGGGACAGGGGGCCTCAGGGGCTACACCTTC. It codes for CASSPGTGGLRGYTF.

This clonotype was picked up many times. This chain uses TRBV3-1 with TRBJ2-5; D not resolved. The CDR3 length is 16 residues. Trimming left V 0 bases short and J 3 bases short, with 14 bases between. Germline-derived CDR1 and CDR2 are LGHDT and YNNKEL (reference sequence). Here the CDR3 reads CASSQEVSGTEETQYF. CDR3 coding DNA: TGTGCCAGCAGCCAAGAGGTGTCCGGAACCGAAGAGACCCAGTACTTC.

This clonotype was counted many times. This chain uses TRBV18 with TRBJ1-2; D is unresolved. CDR1 is KGHSH, CDR2 LQKENI, per germline. The V gene lost 0 bases and the J gene lost 2 bases, with 7 bases spanning the gap. This CDR3 comprises 14 residues. The CDR3 reads CASSPPGKNYGYTF. In nucleotides, the CDR3 is TGTGCCAGCTCACCACCCGGGAAAAACTATGGCTACACCTTC.

The table lists this clonotype with many counts. J is TRBJ1-1 and V is TRBV12-5, with D possibly being TRBD1 (5 bases). The CDR3 runs to 18 residues. Germline V gene sequence: CDR1 LGHNT, CDR2 FRNRAP. V dropped 0 bases and J dropped 0 bases, with 17 bases sitting between them. The CDR3 nucleotides are TGTGCTAGTGGTTTGGTACCGGGGGTTGGGGATATGAACACTGAAGCTTTCTTT. Translating gives CASGLVPGVGDMNTEAFF.

This clonotype was recorded many times. Sequence at one end of the junction differs from germline and may be a read error. The rearrangement uses TRBV11-2 and TRBJ2-7, with 8 bases lining up with TRBD2. CDR1 is SGHAT and CDR2 is FQNNGV in the germline V gene. This CDR3 has 14 residues. The CDR3 reads CASRLTSGLYQQYF. The CDR3 bases are TGTGCCAGCAGGCTTACTAGCGGCCTCTACCAGCAGTACTTC.

This clonotype was detected ten times or more. The J gene is TRBJ2-2, the V gene TRBV4-1; D is uncertain. The ends were cut back, 6 bases at V and 2 bases at J, with 1 base in the middle. The CDR3 runs to 11 residues. Germline lookup yields CDR1 MGHRA and CDR2 YSYEKL. CDR3 sequence reads: CASSNTGELFF. The CDR3 DNA sequence: TGCGCCAGCAGTAACACCGGGGAGCTGTTTTTT.

The CDR3 DNA is TGCAGCGTTGATATGTGGAATGAGCAGTTCTTC. The encoded protein is CSVDMWNEQFF. The rearrangement uses TRBV29-1 and TRBJ2-1; unclear D gene. V gave up 3 bases and J gave up 7 bases, with 7 bases separating them. Per the germline V gene, CDR1 is SQVTM and CDR2 is ANQGSEA. The CDR3 totals 11 residues.

This clonotype showed up many times. V gene TRBV3-1 combines with J gene TRBJ1-1; 10 bases align to TRBD1. From germline, CDR1 is LGHDT and CDR2 YNNKEL (reference sequence). The junction had 2 bases not matched to a gene; V was cut back by 0 bases and J by 10 bases. The CDR3 is made up of 13 amino acids. In DNA, the CDR3 is TGTGCCAGCAGCCAAGATTGGGACAGGGGAGCTTTCTTT. This translates into CASSQDWDRGAFF.

The table lists this clonotype with many counts. This sequence joins TRBV23-1 and TRBJ2-2; possibly TRBD1 or TRBD2 for D (5 bases each). TRBV23-1 is an open reading frame, and its role is uncertain. Trimming removed 7 bases at V and 8 bases at J, with 17 bases between. The length of the CDR3 is 14 residues. The CDR3 here is CASTSGPLGGELFF. CDR3 sequence (DNA): TGCGCCAGCACTTCGGGACCCCTCGGTGGGGAGCTGTTTTTT.